This T cell receptor beta chain appears in the sequencing data of a study of blood T cell repertoires in COVID-19. Whole-study context: Acute-phase and convalescent COVID-19 samples originated in the United States, Italy and Spain. T cells, B-cell-depleted T cells, or PBMCs provided the cDNA or gDNA that served as material.

In the authors' methods: For nucleated cells, counts were estimated from reference gene primer amplification. Repertoires were generated with immunoSEQ multiplex PCR, while TCRdb's copy carries only in-frame clones and drops some. Clonal size and the V and J genes are those of that table, whereas D and trimming came from the DNA. The sample holds roughly 80,000 clones, around 74% seen once. The CDR3 runs to 14 residues. The germline gives CDR1 SGHNT, CDR2 YYREEE (reference sequence). The J segment lost 9 bases and the V segment lost 5 bases, leaving 7 bases of the junction unmatched. The rearrangement joins TRBV5-4 to TRBJ2-1, with TRBD1 identical over 11 bases. Input material: peripheral blood. This clonotype was obtained from a human donor in a cohort sampled during active COVID-19. This CDR3 is CASSRTGGYSEQFF. CDR3 bases: TGTGCCAGCAGTCGGACAGGGGGCTATTCTGAGCAGTTCTTC.